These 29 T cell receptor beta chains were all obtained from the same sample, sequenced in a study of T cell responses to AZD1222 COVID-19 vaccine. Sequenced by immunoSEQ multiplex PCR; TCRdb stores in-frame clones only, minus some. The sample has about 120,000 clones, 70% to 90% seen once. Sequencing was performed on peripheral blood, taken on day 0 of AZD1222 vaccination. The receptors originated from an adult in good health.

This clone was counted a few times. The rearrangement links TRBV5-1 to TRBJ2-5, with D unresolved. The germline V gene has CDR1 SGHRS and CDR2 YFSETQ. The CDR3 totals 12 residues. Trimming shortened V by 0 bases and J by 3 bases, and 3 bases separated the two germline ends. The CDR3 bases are TGCGCCAGCAGCTTGGAAAAAGAGACCCAGTACTTC. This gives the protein CASSLEKETQYF.

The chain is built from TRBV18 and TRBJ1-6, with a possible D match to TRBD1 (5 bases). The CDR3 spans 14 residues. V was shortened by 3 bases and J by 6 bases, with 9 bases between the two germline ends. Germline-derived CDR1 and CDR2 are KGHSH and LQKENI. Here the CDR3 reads CASSPRQSNSPLHF. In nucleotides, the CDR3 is TGTGCCAGCTCACCCCGACAGAGTAATTCACCCCTCCACTTT.

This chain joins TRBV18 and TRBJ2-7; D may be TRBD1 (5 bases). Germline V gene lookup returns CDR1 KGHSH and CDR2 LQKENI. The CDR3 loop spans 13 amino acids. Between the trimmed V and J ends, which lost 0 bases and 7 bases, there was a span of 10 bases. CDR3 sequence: CASSPPGAGEQYF. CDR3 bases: TGTGCCAGCTCACCACCAGGGGCAGGGGAGCAGTACTTC.

CDR3 loop: CASSQGRMGTYEQYF. The CDR3 DNA sequence: TGCGCCAGCAGCCAAGGACGCATGGGCACCTACGAGCAGTACTTC. J is TRBJ2-7 and V is TRBV4-3; D gene uncertain. V was cut by 1 base and J by 2 bases, with 12 bases left in between. This CDR3 is built from 15 residues. Germline loops: CDR1 LGHNA, CDR2 YSLEER.

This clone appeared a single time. The CDR3 DNA is TGTGCCAGTAACGGCGTCGGGCGGTACACCGGGGAGCTGTTTTTT. Protein: CASNGVGRYTGELFF. The gene calls are TRBV19 and TRBJ2-2; D is undetermined. Germline V gene lookup returns CDR1 LNHDA and CDR2 SQIVND (reference sequence). There are 15 residues in the CDR3. V gave up 7 bases and J gave up 3 bases, with 15 bases separating them.

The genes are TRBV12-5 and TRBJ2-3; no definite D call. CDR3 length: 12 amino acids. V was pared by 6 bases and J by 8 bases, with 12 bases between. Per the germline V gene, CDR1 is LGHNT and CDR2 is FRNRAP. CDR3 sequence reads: CASGHNAGTQYF. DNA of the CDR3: TGTGCTAGTGGCCATAATGCCGGTACGCAGTATTTT.

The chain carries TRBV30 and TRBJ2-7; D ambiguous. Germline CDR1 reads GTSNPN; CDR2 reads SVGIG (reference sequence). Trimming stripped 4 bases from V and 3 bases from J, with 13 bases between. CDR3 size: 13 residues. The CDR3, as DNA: TGTGCCTGGACCCCAGACCAAAACTACGAGCAGTACTTC. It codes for CAWTPDQNYEQYF.

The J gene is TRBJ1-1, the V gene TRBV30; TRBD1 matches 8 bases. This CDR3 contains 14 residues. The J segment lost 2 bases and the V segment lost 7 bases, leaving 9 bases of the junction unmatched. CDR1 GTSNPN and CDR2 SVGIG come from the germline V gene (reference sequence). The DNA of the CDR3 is TGTGCCTCTGCGACAGGGGATTTTAACACTGAAGCTTTCTTT. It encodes CASATGDFNTEAFF.

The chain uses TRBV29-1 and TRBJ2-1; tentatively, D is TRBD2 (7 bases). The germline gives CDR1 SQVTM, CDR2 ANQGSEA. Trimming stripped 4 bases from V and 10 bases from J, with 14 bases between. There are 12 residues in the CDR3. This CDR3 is CSVVKGGREQFF. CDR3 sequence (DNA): TGCAGCGTTGTAAAGGGGGGGCGCGAGCAGTTCTTC.

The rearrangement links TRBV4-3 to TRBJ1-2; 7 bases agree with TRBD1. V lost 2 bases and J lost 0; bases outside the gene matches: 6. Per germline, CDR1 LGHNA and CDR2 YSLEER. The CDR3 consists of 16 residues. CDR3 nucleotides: TGCGCCAGCAGCCAATCCGGGACAGATCCTAACTATGGCTACACCTTC. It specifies CASSQSGTDPNYGYTF.

CDR3 DNA: TGTGCCAGCAGCCCCGGGACTCCACCTGGCTACACCTTC. Its protein product is CASSPGTPPGYTF. The rearrangement uses TRBV6-5 and TRBJ1-2; TRBD1 might be the D (5 bases). The V end was cut by 6 bases, the J end by 7 bases, with 15 bases between. CDR3 size: 13 residues. Germline assignment: CDR1 MNHEY and CDR2 SVGAGI.

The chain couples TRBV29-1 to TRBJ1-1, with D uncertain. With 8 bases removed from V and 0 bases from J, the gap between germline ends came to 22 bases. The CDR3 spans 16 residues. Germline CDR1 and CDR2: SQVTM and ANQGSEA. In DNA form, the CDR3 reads TGCAGCACCGTAAGGCAGGTCCTTCTCTTGAACACTGAAGCTTTCTTT. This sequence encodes CSTVRQVLLLNTEAFF.

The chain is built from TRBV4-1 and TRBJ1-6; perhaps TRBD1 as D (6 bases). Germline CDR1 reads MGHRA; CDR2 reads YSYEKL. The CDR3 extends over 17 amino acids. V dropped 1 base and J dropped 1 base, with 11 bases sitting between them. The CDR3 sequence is CASSQGQQGSYNSPLHF. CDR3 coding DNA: TGCGCCAGCAGCCAAGGACAACAGGGTTCCTATAATTCACCCCTCCACTTT.

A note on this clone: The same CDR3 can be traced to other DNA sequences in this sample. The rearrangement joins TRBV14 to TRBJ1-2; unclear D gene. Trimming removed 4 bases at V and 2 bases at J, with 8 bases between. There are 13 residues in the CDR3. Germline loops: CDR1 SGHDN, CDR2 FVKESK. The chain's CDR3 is CASSPQFNYGYTF. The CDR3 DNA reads TGTGCCAGCAGCCCTCAATTCAACTATGGCTACACCTTC.

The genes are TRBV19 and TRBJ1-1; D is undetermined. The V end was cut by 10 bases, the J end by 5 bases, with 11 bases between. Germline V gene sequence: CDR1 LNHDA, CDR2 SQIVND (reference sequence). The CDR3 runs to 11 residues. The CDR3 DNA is TGTGCCACCCACTCCAGGACTGAAGCTTTCTTT. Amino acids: CATHSRTEAFF.

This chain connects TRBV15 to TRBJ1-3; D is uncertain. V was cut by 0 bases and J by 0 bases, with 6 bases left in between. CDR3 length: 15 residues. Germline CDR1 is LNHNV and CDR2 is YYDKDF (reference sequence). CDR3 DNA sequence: TGTGCCACCAGCAGAGATCGGGTCTCTGGAAACACCATATATTTT. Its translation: CATSRDRVSGNTIYF.

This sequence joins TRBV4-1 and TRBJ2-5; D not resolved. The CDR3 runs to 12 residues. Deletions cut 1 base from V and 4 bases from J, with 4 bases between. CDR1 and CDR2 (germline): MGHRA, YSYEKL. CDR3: CASSQARETQYF. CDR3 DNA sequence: TGCGCCAGCAGCCAAGCCAGAGAGACCCAGTACTTC.

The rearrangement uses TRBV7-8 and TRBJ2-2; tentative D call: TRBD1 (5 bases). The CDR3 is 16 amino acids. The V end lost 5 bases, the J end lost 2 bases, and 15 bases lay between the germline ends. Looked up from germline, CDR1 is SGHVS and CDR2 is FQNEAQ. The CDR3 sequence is CASSLGATRNTGELFF. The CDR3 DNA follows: TGTGCCAGCAGCCTTGGGGCGACACGAAACACCGGGGAGCTGTTTTTT.

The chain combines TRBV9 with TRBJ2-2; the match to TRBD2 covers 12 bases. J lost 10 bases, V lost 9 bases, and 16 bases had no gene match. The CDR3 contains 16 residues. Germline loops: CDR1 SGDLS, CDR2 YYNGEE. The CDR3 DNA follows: TGTGCCACCACCAAGGGACTAGCGGGTTTGAGGGAGGAGCTGTTTTTT. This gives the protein CATTKGLAGLREELFF.

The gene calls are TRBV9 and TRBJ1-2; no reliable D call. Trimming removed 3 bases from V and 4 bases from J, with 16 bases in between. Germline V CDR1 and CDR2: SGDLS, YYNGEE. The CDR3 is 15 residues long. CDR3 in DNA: TGTGCCAGCAGCGCGACCGCTCAGCCTAGCTATGGCTACACCTTC. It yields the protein CASSATAQPSYGYTF.

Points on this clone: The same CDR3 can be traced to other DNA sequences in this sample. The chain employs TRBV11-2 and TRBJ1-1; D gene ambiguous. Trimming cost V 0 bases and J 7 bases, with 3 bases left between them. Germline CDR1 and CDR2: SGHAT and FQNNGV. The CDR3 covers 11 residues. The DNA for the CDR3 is TGTGCCAGCAGCTTAGACCGTGAAGCTTTCTTT. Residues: CASSLDREAFF. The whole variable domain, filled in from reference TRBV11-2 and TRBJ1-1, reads EAGVAQSPRYKIIEKRQSVAFWCNPISGHATLYWYQQILGQGPKLLIQFQNNGVVDDSQLPKDRFSAERLKGVDSTLKIQPAKLEDSAVYLCASSLDREAFFGQGTRLTVV.

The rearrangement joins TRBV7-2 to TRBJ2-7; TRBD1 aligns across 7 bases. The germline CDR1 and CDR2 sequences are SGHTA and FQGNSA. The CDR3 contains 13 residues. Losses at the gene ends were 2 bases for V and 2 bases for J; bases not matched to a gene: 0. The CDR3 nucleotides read TGTGCCAGCAGCTTACAGGGGGCCTACGAGCAGTACTTC. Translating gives CASSLQGAYEQYF.

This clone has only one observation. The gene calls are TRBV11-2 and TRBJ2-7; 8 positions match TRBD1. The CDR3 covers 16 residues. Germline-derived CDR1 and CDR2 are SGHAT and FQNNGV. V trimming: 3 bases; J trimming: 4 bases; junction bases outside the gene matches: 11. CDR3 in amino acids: CASSLSPGQVLYEQYF. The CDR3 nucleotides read TGTGCCAGCAGCTTGAGTCCGGGACAGGTACTGTACGAGCAGTACTTC.

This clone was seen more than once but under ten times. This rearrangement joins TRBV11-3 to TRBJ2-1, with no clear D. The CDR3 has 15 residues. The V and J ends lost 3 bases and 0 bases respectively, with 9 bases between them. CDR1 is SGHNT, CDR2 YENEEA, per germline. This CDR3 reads CASSFDFSSYNEQFF. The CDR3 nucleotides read TGTGCCAGCAGCTTCGACTTTTCCTCCTACAATGAGCAGTTCTTC. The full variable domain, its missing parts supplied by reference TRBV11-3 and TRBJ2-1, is EAGVVQSPRYKIIEKKQPVAFWCNPISGHNTLYWYLQNLGQGPELLIRYENEEAVDDSQLPKDRFSAERLKGVDSTLKIQPAELGDSAVYLCASSFDFSSYNEQFFGPGTRLTVL.

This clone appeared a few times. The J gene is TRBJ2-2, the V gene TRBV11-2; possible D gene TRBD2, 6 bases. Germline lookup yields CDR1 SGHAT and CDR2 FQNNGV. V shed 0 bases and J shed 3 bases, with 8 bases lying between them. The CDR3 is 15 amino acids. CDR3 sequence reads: CASSLDSGYTGELFF. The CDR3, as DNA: TGTGCCAGCAGCTTAGATAGCGGTTACACCGGGGAGCTGTTTTTT.

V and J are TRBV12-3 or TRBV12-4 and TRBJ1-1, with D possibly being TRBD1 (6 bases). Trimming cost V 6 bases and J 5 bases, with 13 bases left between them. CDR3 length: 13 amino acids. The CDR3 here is CASRFPGATEAFF. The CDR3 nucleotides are TGTGCCAGCAGGTTTCCAGGGGCGACTGAAGCTTTCTTT.

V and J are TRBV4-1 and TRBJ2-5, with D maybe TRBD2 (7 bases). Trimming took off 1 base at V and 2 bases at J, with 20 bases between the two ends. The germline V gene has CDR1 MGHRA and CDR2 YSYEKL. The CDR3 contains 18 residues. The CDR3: CASSQGGGGPLGQETQYF. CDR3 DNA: TGCGCCAGCAGCCAAGGGGGAGGGGGGCCCCTGGGTCAAGAGACCCAGTACTTC.

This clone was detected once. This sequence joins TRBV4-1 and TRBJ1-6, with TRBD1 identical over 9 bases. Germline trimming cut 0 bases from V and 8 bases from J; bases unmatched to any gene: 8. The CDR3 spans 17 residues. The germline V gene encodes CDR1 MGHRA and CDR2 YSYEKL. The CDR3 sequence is CASSQDGGDRADSPLHF. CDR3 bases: TGCGCCAGCAGCCAAGATGGAGGGGACAGGGCCGATTCACCCCTCCACTTT.

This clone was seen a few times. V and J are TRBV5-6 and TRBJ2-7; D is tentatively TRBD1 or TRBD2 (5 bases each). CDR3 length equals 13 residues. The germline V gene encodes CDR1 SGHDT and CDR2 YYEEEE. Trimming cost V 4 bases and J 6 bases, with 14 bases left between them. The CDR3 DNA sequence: TGTGCCAGCAGCGTCGGGACGCCTACCGAGCAGTACTTC. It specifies CASSVGTPTEQYF.